The 5 T cell receptor beta chains below come from one sample, sequenced in a study of T cell repertoires in cytomegalovirus infection. TCRdb recomputed calls from the reads with MiXCR, one row per CDR3 protein. This sample has about 740,000 distinct CDR3 sequences, with 35% to 45% found just once. Sequenced sample: PBMCs. Receptors were obtained from a human donor in good health (CMV status not recorded). Some clones in this sample may be carry-over from other donors' samples.

The V gene is TRBV6-8, the J gene TRBJ2-1; a possible D gene is TRBD2 (6 bases). The CDR3 loop spans 16 amino acids. V dropped 6 bases and J dropped 1 base, with 16 bases sitting between them. Germline assignment: CDR1 MNHGY and CDR2 SAAAGT. The CDR3 DNA is TGTGCCAGCAGAATTCGCGGGGTCCCTTCCTACAATGAGCAGTTCTTC. Amino acids: CASRIRGVPSYNEQFF.

This clonotype was counted a few times. V gene TRBV4-1 combines with J gene TRBJ1-3; no clear D gene. Looked up from germline, CDR1 is MGHRA and CDR2 is YSYEKL. V lost 3 bases and J 0 bases, leaving 9 bases between the germline ends. This CDR3 spans 15 amino acids. The CDR3 bases are TGCGCCAGCAGCCACCGGAGAGACTCTGGAAACACCATATATTTT. It codes for CASSHRRDSGNTIYF.

This clonotype was observed a few times. This chain connects TRBV7-6 to TRBJ1-2; no clear D gene. From germline, CDR1 is SGHVS and CDR2 FNYEAQ. The V gene lost 2 bases and the J gene lost 4 bases, with 17 bases spanning the gap. The CDR3 length is 16 residues. In nucleotides, the CDR3 is TGTGCCAGCAGCTTAAAAAGAAATAAGGCGGGCTATGGCTACACCTTC. This codes for CASSLKRNKAGYGYTF.

The J gene is TRBJ2-7, the V gene TRBV5-4; tentatively, D is TRBD2 (5 bases). V was shortened by 3 bases and J by 7 bases, with 11 bases between the two germline ends. Per germline, CDR1 SGHNT and CDR2 YYREEE (reference sequence). The CDR3 extends over 12 amino acids. The CDR3 is CASSSGLLEQYF. CDR3 DNA sequence: TGTGCCAGCAGCTCAGGACTGTTAGAGCAGTACTTC.

Concerning this clonotype: This could be a read error, since a much larger clone is one nucleotide away. The rearrangement uses TRBV7-6 and TRBJ2-5, with TRBD2 matching 7 bases. The CDR3 is made up of 16 amino acids. Germline-derived CDR1 and CDR2 are SGHVS and FNYEAQ. Germline trimming cut 1 base from V and 5 bases from J; bases unmatched to any gene: 10. CDR3 protein: CASSLVGGSMRETQYF. The CDR3 region has the DNA TGTGCCAGCAGCTTAGTGGGCGGGAGTATGAGGGAGACCCAGTACTTC.